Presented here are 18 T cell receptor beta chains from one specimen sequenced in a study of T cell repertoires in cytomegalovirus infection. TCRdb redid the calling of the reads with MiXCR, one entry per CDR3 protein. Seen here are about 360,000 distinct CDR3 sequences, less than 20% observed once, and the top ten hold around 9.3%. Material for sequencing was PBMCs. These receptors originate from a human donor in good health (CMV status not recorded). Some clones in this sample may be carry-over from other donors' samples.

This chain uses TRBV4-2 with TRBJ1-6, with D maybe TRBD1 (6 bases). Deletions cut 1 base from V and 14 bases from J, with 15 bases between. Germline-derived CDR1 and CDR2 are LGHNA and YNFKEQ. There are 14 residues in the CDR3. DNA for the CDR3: TGTGCCAGCAGCCAAGGGGGGGCAGGTGCCACCCTCCACTTT. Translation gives CASSQGGAGATLHF.

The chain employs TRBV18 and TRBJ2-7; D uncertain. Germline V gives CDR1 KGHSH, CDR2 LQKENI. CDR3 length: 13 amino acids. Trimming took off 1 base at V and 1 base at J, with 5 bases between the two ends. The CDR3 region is CASSPRPSYEQYF. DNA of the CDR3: TGTGCCAGCTCACCACGTCCGTCCTACGAGCAGTACTTC.

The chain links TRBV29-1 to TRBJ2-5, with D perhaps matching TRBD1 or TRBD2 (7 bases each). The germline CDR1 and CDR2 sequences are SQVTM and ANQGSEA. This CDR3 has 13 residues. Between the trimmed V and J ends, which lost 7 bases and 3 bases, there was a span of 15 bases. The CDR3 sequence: CSAQGGRKETQYF. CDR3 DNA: TGCAGCGCCCAGGGGGGGCGCAAAGAGACCCAGTACTTC.

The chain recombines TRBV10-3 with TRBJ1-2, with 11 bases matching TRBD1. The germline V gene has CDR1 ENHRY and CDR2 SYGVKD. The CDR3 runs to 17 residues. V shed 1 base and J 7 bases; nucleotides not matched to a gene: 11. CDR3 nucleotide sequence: TGTGCCATCAGTGAGTGGTTAGGGACAGGGGGATCGAGTGGCTACACCTTC. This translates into CAISEWLGTGGSSGYTF.

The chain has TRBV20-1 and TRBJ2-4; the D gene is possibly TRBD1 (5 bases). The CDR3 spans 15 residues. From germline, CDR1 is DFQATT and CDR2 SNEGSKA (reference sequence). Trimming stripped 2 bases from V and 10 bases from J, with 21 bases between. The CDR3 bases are TGCAGTGCTAGAACCCGCTATCTTCAGGGTGGGATTCAGTACTTC. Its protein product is CSARTRYLQGGIQYF.

The CDR3 DNA reads TGCAGCGTCATCAGGGATAGAGACACCATATATTTT. This gives the protein CSVIRDRDTIYF. The rearrangement joins TRBV29-1 to TRBJ1-3; TRBD1 might be the D (5 bases). Trimming took off 6 bases at V and 8 bases at J, with 14 bases between the two ends. The CDR3 is 12 amino acids. Germline V gene lookup returns CDR1 SQVTM and CDR2 ANQGSEA.

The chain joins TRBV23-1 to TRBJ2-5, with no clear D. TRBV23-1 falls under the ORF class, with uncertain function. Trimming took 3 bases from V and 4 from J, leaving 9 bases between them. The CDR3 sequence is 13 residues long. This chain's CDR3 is CASSHRWGETQYF. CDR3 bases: TGCGCCAGCAGTCATCGATGGGGAGAGACCCAGTACTTC.

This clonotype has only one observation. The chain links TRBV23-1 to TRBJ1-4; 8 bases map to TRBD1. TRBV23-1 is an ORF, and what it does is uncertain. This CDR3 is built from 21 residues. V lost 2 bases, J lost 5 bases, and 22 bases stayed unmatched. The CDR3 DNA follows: TGCGCCAGCAGTCAAACTTCGGACAGGGAAGGCTATATCGCGGGAAATGAAAAACTGTTTTTT. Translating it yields CASSQTSDREGYIAGNEKLFF.

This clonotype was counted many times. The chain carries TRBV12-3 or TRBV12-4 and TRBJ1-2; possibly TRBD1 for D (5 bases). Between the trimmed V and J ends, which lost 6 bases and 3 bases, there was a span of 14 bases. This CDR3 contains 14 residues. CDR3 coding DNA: TGTGCCAGCAGCTCAACCCAGGGTTACTATGGCTACACCTTC. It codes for CASSSTQGYYGYTF.

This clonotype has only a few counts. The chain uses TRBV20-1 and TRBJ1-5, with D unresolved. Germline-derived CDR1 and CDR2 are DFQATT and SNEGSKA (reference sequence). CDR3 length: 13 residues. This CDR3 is CIDVTDSNQPQHF. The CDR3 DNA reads TGCATCGACGTAACAGATAGCAATCAGCCCCAGCATTTT.

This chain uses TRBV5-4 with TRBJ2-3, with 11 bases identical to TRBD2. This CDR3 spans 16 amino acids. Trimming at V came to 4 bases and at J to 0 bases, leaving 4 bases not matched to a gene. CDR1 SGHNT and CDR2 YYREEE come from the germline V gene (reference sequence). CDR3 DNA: TGTGCCAGCAGCCGCGGGACTAGCGGAAGCACAGATACGCAGTATTTT. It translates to CASSRGTSGSTDTQYF.

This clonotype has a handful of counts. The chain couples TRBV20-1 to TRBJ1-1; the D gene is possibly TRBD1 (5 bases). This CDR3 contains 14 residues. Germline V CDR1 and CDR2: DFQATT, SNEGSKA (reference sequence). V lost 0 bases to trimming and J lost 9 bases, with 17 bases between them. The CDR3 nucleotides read TGCAGTGCTAGAGATGACCAGGGCAGTACACAAGCTTTCTTT. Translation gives CSARDDQGSTQAFF.

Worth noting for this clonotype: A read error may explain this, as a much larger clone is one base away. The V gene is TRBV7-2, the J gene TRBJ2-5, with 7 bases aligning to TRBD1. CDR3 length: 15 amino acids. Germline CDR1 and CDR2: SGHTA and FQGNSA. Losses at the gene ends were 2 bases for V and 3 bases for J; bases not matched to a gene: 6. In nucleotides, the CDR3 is TGTGCCAGCAGCTTAAGAGGGACAGAGGAAGAGACCCAGTACTTC. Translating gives CASSLRGTEEETQYF.

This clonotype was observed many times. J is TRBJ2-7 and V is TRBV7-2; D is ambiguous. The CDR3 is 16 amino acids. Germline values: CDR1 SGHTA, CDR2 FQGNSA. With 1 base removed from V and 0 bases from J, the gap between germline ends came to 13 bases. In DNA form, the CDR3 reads TGTGCCAGCAGCTTAGTCGGCAGCATATCCTCCTACGAGCAGTACTTC. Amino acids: CASSLVGSISSYEQYF.

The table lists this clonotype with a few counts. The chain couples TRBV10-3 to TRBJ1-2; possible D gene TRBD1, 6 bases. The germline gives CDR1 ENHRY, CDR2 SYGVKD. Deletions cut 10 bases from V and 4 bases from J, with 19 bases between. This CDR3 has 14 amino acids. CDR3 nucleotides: TGTGCCACCGTCCCCGACAGGTACGCCTATGGCTACACCTTC. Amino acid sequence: CATVPDRYAYGYTF.

The CDR3 reads CASSDSAFSTDTQYF. DNA of the CDR3: TGTGCCAGCAGTGACTCCGCCTTCAGCACAGATACGCAGTATTTT. The chain carries TRBV6-4 and TRBJ2-3; no firm D call. This CDR3 region has 15 residues. Germline lookup yields CDR1 MRHNA and CDR2 SNTAGT. Trimming took 0 bases from V and 0 from J, leaving 7 bases between them.

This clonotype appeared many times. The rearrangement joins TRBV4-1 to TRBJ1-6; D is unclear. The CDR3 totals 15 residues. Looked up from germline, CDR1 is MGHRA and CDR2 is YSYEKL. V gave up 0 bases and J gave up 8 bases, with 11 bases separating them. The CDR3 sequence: CASSQEDGEYSPLHF. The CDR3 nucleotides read TGCGCCAGCAGCCAAGAGGACGGGGAATATTCACCCCTCCACTTT.

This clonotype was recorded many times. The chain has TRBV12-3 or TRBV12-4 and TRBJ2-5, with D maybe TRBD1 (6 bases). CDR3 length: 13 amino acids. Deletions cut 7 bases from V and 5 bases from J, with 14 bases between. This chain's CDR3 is CASKQGGTETQYF. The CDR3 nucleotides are TGTGCCAGCAAACAGGGCGGAACTGAGACCCAGTACTTC.